This is a list of T cell receptor beta chains from one sample in a study of blood T cells in healthy people across ages. A single record per CDR3 protein comes from TCRdb applying MiXCR to the 5' RACE reads. The table records 1,500,000 or so distinct CDR3 sequences, 35% to 45% of them present only once. The sequenced material came from blood. The receptors originated from a woman aged 18-35 years in good health. The conserved cysteine and the conserved F or W are not part of the CDR3 here. The order of the fields is V gene, J gene, CDR3 length, CDR3 protein.

V: TRBV9
J: TRBJ2-3
length: 16
CDR3: ASSPSPGSVGWTDTQY

V: TRBV4-3
J: TRBJ1-4
length: 16
CDR3: ASSQDFRGTIVGEKLF

V: TRBV20-1
J: TRBJ2-1
length: 13
CDR3: SARKASNSYNEQF

V: TRBV2
J: TRBJ1-6
length: 12
CDR3: ASPRTGRNSPLH

V: TRBV29-1
J: TRBJ2-7
length: 12
CDR3: SVESGVSTYEQY

V: TRBV20-1
J: TRBJ2-1
length: 15
CDR3: SARALSGRNDYNEQF

V: TRBV29-1
J: TRBJ1-1
length: 13
CDR3: SVSGTGGKYTEAF

V: TRBV9
J: TRBJ2-5
length: 14
CDR3: TSSSEEGGPMDEQY

V: TRBV15
J: TRBJ2-5
length: 17
CDR3: ATSRGLAGAVAFQETQY

V: TRBV7-2
J: TRBJ2-3
length: 13
CDR3: ASSLDKASTDTQY

V: TRBV29-1
J: TRBJ2-7
length: 13
CDR3: SVEGRPTNSYEQY

V: TRBV5-1
J: TRBJ2-1
length: 14
CDR3: ASSRDGRGPSNEQF

V: TRBV29-1
J: TRBJ2-7
length: 10
CDR3: SVEEAGYEQY

V: TRBV5-1
J: TRBJ1-1
length: 13
CDR3: ASSLGGIGGTEAF

V: TRBV7-9
J: TRBJ2-5
length: 13
CDR3: ASSLQGFSYNEQY

V: TRBV5-5
J: TRBJ2-7
length: 12
CDR3: ASSLAGTYYEQY

V: TRBV7-9
J: -
length: 13
CDR3: ASSLAVGGVYEQY

V: TRBV10-2
J: TRBJ1-1
length: 12
CDR3: ASSGMVGYTEAF

V: TRBV28
J: TRBJ2-7
length: 13
CDR3: ASSTATLSSYEQY

V: TRBV7-2
J: TRBJ2-1
length: 13
CDR3: ASSFSFSSYNEQF

V: TRBV19
J: TRBJ2-2
length: 13
CDR3: ASSISTGNTGELF

V: TRBV12-3/TRBV12-4
J: TRBJ2-3
length: 12
CDR3: ATQWGLAADTQY

V: TRBV7-7
J: TRBJ2-2
length: 13
CDR3: ASSPRDISTGELF

V: TRBV4-3
J: TRBJ2-5
length: 13
CDR3: ASSQDTGSQETQY

V: TRBV4-3
J: TRBJ2-1
length: 11
CDR3: ASSPFRVGEQF

V: TRBV2
J: -
length: 10
CDR3: ASKNLGETQY

V: TRBV3-1
J: TRBJ1-4
length: 17
CDR3: ASSQEFNRGQGTNEKLF

V: TRBV13
J: -
length: 18
CDR3: ASSPLVEPLRGQGQETQY

V: TRBV7-9
J: TRBJ2-7
length: 13
CDR3: ASSLSGVPRYEQY

V: TRBV12-3/TRBV12-4
J: TRBJ1-2
length: 12
CDR3: ASSSTLTAYGYT

V: TRBV10-3
J: -
length: 12
CDR3: AISDSATYYEQY

V: TRBV5-1
J: TRBJ2-3
length: 15
CDR3: ASSLAFAGFQEDTQY

V: TRBV29-1
J: TRBJ2-2
length: 12
CDR3: SAEGQGRAGELF

V: TRBV6-6
J: TRBJ2-7
length: 12
CDR3: ASTYGLVSNEQY

V: TRBV13
J: TRBJ1-2
length: 12
CDR3: ASSTRSGTYGYT

V: TRBV7-9
J: TRBJ2-3
length: 14
CDR3: ASSGPGRYRTDTQY

V: TRBV18
J: TRBJ2-1
length: 13
CDR3: ASSHSSGGGNEQF

V: TRBV29-1
J: TRBJ2-7
length: 10
CDR3: SARAQGAEQY

V: TRBV12-3/TRBV12-4
J: TRBJ2-4
length: 12
CDR3: ASSSRDRGPQQY

V: TRBV6-5
J: TRBJ1-2
length: 12
CDR3: ASSRRDRINGYT